Each of the 4 T cell receptor beta chains below was sequenced from the same sample in a study of T cells in Graves' hyperthyroidism and ophthalmopathy. Using RNA transcripts as the source, TCR beta CDR3 regions were amplified. HTBI primers were employed in a first-round RT-PCR of the TCR CDR3. TCRdb re-analysed the multiplex PCR reads in MiXCR, keeping a single row per CDR3 protein. The sample shows some 400,000 distinct CDR3 sequences, around 14% of them seen only once. Material for sequencing was blood. These receptors were taken from an older woman with Graves' hyperthyroidism.

This clonotype appeared many times. For the CDR3, the DNA is TGTGCCACCGCCTCGGATCGGGACGAGCAGTACTTC. It encodes CATASDRDEQYF. The V and J genes are TRBV24-1 and TRBJ2-7; D is ambiguous. The V gene lost 9 bases and the J gene lost 5 bases, with 13 bases spanning the gap. This CDR3 is built from 12 residues. The germline V gene encodes CDR1 KGHDR and CDR2 SFDVKD.

This clonotype was seen at least ten times. The chain combines TRBV5-1 with TRBJ2-7, with 7 bases matching TRBD2. Germline lookup yields CDR1 SGHRS and CDR2 YFSETQ. CDR3 length: 14 residues. V lost 4 bases to trimming and J lost 2 bases; unmatched junction nucleotides: 6. The CDR3 loop reads CASSGAGAAYEQYF. CDR3 bases: TGCGCCAGCAGCGGGGCGGGAGCAGCCTACGAGCAGTACTTC.

This clonotype appeared a few times. This chain links TRBV24-1 with TRBJ2-5, with a tentative D call TRBD2 (5 bases). The CDR3 covers 16 residues. Germline V gives CDR1 KGHDR, CDR2 SFDVKD. V was shortened by 5 bases and J by 7 bases, with 22 bases between the two germline ends. The CDR3 bases are TGTGCCACCAGTGGGCCCGAGGGTAGCCTTATGGGGACCCAGTACTTC. Encoded protein: CATSGPEGSLMGTQYF.

This clonotype has a count of ten or more. The genes are TRBV20-1 and TRBJ1-2; 9 positions match TRBD1. Losses at the gene ends were 5 bases for V and 7 bases for J; bases not matched to a gene: 8. CDR3 length: 13 residues. The germline gives CDR1 DFQATT, CDR2 SNEGSKA (reference sequence). The CDR3 DNA follows: TGCAGTGCTCCACGGGACAGGGCGGCTGGCTACACCTTC. It is translated as CSAPRDRAAGYTF.